The TCR beta chain under discussion was sequenced for a study of blood T cell repertoires in COVID-19. Study information: There were acute and convalescent COVID-19 samples, and they came from the United States, Italy and Spain. The cDNA or gDNA used as material had been derived from T cells, B-cell-depleted T cells, or PBMCs.

Remarks on this clone: Other DNA sequences within the sample encode an identical CDR3.

Cohort 3 donors counted as recovered after two negative PCRs, clearance, or resolved symptoms. The CDR3 has 13 residues. With 2 bases removed from V and 1 base from J, the gap between germline ends came to 6 bases. CDR1 is LNHDA and CDR2 is SQIVND in the germline V gene (reference sequence). As handled by the study authors: Amplification of reference gene primers was used by the study to estimate nucleated cell counts. Libraries were prepared by immunoSEQ multiplex PCR; TCRdb keeps only in-frame clonotypes and omits some of them. V and J calls and clone size are copied from that table; D and trimming were computed from the DNA. The sample holds a few hundred thousand clones, approximately 83% seen once.

The chain employs TRBV19 and TRBJ2-7, with D tentatively TRBD1 (6 bases). This receptor was identified in a man between 25 and 39 years old who had recovered from COVID-19. The sequencing sample was made of PBMCs or T cells enriched from blood (not recorded which). In DNA form, the CDR3 reads TGTGCCAGTAGTATACAGGGGTCCTACGAGCAGTACTTC. Translation gives CASSIQGSYEQYF. Full variable domain (remainder filled in from reference TRBV19 and TRBJ2-7): DGGITQSPKYLFRKEGQNVTLSCEQNLNHDAMYWYRQDPGQGLRLIYYSQIVNDFQKGDIAEGYSVSREKKESFPLTVTSAQKNPTAFYLCASSIQGSYEQYFGPGTRLTVT.